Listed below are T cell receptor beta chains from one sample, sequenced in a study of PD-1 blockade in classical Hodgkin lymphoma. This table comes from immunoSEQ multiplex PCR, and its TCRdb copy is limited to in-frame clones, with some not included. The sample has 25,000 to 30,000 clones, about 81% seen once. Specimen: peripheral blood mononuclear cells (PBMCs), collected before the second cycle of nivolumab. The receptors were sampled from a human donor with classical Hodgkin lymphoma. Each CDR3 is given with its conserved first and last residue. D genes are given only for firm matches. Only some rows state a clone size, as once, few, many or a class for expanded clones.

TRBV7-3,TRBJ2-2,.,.,TGTGCCAGCAGCTTACTGGGACAGAACACCGGGGAGCTGTTTTTT,CASSLLGQNTGELFF
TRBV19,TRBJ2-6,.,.,TGTGCCAGTAGTATAATCACCTCTGGGGCCAACGTCCTGACTTTC,CASSIITSGANVLTF
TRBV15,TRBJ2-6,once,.,TGTGCCACCAGTAGGGGACTGCAAAACGTCCTGACTTTC,CATSRGLQNVLTF
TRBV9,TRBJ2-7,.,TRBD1,TGTGCCAGCAGCTTACACCCGGGACAGGTTTCCTACGAGCAGTACTTC,CASSLHPGQVSYEQYF
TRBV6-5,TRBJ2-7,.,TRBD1,TGTGCCAGTAAGACAGGGTCCTACGAGCAGTACTTC,CASKTGSYEQYF
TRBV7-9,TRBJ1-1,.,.,TGTGCCAGCAGCTTACTTCAGGGAGAAGCTTTCTTT,CASSLLQGEAFF
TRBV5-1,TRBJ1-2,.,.,TGCGCCAGCAGCGAATTGACAACTAACTATGGCTACACCTTC,CASSELTTNYGYTF
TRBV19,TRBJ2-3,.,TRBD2,TGTGCCAGTAGTCCCGGAACTAGCGGGGGCCGGGATACGCAGTATTTT,CASSPGTSGGRDTQYF
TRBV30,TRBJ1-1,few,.,TGTGCCTGGAGTGTACGAGGTTACCAGGGCGCTTTCTTT,CAWSVRGYQGAFF
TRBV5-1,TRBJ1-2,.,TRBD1,TGCGCCAGCAGTTCGGGACAGGGGGCGTTTGGCTACACCTTC,CASSSGQGAFGYTF
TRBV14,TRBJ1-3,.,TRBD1,TGTGCCAGCAGCCCGCGGACAGGTGCCGGGGAAGCCATATATTTT,CASSPRTGAGEAIYF
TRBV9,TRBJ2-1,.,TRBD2,TGTGCCAGCAGCGTAGATCCCCTAGCGGGTCCCTACAATGAGCAGTTCTTC,CASSVDPLAGPYNEQFF
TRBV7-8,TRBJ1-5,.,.,TGTGCCAGCAGCTTAGTCGCGGGGGCGCGGGAACAGCCCCAGCATTTT,CASSLVAGAREQPQHF
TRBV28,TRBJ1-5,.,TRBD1,TGTGCCAGCAACAACATAGGACAGGGGCCTCGCCAGCATTTT,CASNNIGQGPRQHF
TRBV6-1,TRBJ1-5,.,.,TGTGCCAGCAGCCAGGGAGGATCCTTGGTGCAGCCCCAGCATTTT,CASSQGGSLVQPQHF
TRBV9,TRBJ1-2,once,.,TGTGCCAGCAGCTCAGGGGAATCACCTTATGGCTACACCTTC,CASSSGESPYGYTF
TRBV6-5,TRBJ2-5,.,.,TGTGCCAGCAGTTACTCGTGGGACAAGGAGACCCAGTACTTC,CASSYSWDKETQYF
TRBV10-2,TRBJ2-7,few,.,TGCGCCAGCAGTGGAGGTTACTACGAGCAGTACTTC,CASSGGYYEQYF
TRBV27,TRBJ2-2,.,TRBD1,TGTGCCAGCACGACACGGGACAGGGTAGCCGGGGAGCTGTTTTTT,CASTTRDRVAGELFF
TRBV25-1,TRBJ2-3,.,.,TGTGCCAGCGGCTCGGGGCCGGCACAGAATTTT,CASGSGPAQNF
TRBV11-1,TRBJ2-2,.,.,TGTGCCAGCAGCTCCGAGGGGAACACCGGGGAGCTGTTTTTT,CASSSEGNTGELFF
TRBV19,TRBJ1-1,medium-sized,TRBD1,TGTGCCAGTAGTTTCCCGGACAGGGCGAACACTGAAGCTTTCTTT,CASSFPDRANTEAFF
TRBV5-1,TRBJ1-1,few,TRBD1,TGCGCCAGCAGCTTTCAGGGGGAGAACACTGAAGCTTTCTTT,CASSFQGENTEAFF
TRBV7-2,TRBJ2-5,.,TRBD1,TGTGCCAGCAGCTTAGGACAGGGACAAGAGACCCAGTACTTC,CASSLGQGQETQYF
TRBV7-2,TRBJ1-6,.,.,TGTGCCAGCAGCTTCGCCACAGGGAGTAATTCACCCCTCCACTTT,CASSFATGSNSPLHF
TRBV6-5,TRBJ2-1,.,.,TGTGCCAGCAGCCGAAGCTGGTTCACTAACAATGAGCAGTTCTTC,CASSRSWFTNNEQFF
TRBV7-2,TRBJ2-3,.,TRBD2,TGTGCCAGCAGCTGGCGTGGAGCGGGGGGGCCCACGGATACGCAGTATTTT,CASSWRGAGGPTDTQYF
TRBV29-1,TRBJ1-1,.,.,TGCAGCGTTAGCAGGGGTAGGGTGACTGAAGCTTTCTTT,CSVSRGRVTEAFF
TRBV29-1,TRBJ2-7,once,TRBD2,TGCAGCGTGGGGTCGACTAGCGGGGGGTCGAGAGAGCAGTACTTC,CSVGSTSGGSREQYF
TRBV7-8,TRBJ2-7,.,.,TGTGCCAGCAGCTTTGGGGGGCTATACGAGCAGTACTTC,CASSFGGLYEQYF
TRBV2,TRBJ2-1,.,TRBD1,TGTGCCAGCAGCCGGGACAGCTCCTACAATGAGCAGTTCTTC,CASSRDSSYNEQFF
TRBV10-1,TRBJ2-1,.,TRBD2,TGCGCCAGCTGGTCGGGGGGGGCCCTCAATGAGCAGTTCTTC,CASWSGGALNEQFF
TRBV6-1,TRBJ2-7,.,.,TGTGCCAGCATATTGGTCATGGGGGGCGAGCAGTACTTC,CASILVMGGEQYF
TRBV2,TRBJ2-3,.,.,TGTGCCAGCAGTGAGAGACGGGGGAGCACAGATACGCAGTATTTT,CASSERRGSTDTQYF
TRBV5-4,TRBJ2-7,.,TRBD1,TGTGCCAGCAGCCCGGACGGGGGACAGGGGGCCTACGAGCAGTACTTC,CASSPDGGQGAYEQYF